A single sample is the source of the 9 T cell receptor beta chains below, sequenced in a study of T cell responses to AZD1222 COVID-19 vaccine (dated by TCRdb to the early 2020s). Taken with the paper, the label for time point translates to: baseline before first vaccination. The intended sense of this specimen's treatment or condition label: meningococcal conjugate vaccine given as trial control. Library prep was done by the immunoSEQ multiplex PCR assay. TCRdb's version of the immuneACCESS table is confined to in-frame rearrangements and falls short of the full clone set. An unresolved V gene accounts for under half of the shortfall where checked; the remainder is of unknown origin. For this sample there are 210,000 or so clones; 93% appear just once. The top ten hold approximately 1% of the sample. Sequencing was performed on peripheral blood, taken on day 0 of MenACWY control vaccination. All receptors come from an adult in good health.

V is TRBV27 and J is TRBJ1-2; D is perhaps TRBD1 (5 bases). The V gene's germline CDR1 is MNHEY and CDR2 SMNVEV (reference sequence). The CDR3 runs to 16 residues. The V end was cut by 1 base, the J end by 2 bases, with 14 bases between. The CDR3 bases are TGTGCCAGCAGTTTATTGCGGGGGGGAAGGAACTATGGCTACACCTTC. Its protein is CASSLLRGGRNYGYTF.

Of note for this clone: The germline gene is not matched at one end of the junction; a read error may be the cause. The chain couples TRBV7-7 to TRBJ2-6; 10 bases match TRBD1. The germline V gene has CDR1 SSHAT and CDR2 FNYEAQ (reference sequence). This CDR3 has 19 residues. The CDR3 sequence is CASSLGPWTGGSGANVLTF. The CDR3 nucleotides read TGTGCTAGCAGCTTAGGCCCTTGGACAGGGGGCTCTGGGGCCAACGTCCTGACTTTC.

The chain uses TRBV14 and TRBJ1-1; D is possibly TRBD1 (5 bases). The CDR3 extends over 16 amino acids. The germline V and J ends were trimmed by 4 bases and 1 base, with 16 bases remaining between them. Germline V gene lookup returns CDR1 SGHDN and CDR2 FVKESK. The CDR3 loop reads CASSLYRVGPNTEAFF. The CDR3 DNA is TGTGCCAGCAGCCTATATAGGGTGGGACCGAACACTGAAGCTTTCTTT. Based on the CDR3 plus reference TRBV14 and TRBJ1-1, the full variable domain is EAGVTQFPSHSVIEKGQTVTLRCDPISGHDNLYWYRRVMGKEIKFLLHFVKESKQDESGMPNNRFLAERTGGTYSTLKVQPAELEDSGVYFCASSLYRVGPNTEAFFGQGTRLTVV.

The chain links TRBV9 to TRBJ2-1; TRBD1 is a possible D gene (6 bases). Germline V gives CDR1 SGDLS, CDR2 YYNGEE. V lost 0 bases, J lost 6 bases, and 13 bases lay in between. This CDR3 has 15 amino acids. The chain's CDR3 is CASSVGTARVNEQFF. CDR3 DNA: TGTGCCAGCAGCGTAGGGACAGCCAGGGTCAATGAGCAGTTCTTC.

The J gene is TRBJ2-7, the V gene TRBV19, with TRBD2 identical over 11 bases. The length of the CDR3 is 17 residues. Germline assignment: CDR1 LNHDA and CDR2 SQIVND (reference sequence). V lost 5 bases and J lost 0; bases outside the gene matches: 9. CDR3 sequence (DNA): TGTGCCAGTAGTGTCCTAGCGGGGGGACGGAGCTCCTACGAGCAGTACTTC. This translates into CASSVLAGGRSSYEQYF. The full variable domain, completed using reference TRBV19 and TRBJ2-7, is DGGITQSPKYLFRKEGQNVTLSCEQNLNHDAMYWYRQDPGQGLRLIYYSQIVNDFQKGDIAEGYSVSREKKESFPLTVTSAQKNPTAFYLCASSVLAGGRSSYEQYFGPGTRLTVT.

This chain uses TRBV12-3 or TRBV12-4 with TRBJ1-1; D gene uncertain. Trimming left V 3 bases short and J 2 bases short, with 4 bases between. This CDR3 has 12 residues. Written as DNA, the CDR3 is TGTGCCAGCAGTTTCTCCAACACTGAAGCTTTCTTT. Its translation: CASSFSNTEAFF.

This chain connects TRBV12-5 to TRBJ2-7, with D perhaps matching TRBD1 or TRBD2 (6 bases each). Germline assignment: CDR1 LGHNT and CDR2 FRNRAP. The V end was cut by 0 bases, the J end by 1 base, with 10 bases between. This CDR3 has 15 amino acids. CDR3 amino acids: CASGLVGGGSYEQYF. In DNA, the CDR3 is TGTGCTAGTGGTTTGGTCGGGGGCGGGTCCTACGAGCAGTACTTC.

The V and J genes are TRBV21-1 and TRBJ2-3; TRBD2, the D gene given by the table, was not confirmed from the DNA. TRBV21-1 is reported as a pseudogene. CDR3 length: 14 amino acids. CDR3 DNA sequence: TGTGCCAGAGAACGGGGGGGCAGCACAGATACGCAGTATTTT. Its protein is CARERGGSTDTQYF.

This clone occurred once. The CDR3 sequence is CASSPGTANEQFF. The CDR3 DNA reads TGTGCCAGCAGCCCCGGGACAGCCAATGAGCAGTTCTTC. V is TRBV7-2 and J is TRBJ2-1, with 7 bases that match TRBD1. V dropped 5 bases and J dropped 6; count of bases not matched to a gene: 4. Germline CDR1 reads SGHTA; CDR2 reads FQGNSA. The CDR3 consists of 13 residues.